The clone carrying this TCR beta chain was seen many times. Then a second PCR, running roughly 7 to 12 cycles, was carried out with a sample-barcoded 5' primer and a J-beta primer mix. TCRdb ran MiXCR on the 5' RACE reads and lists one entry per CDR3 protein. The table includes under 1,000,000 distinct CDR3 sequences, under 40% detected once. This record comes from a study of blood T cells in healthy people across ages. CDR1 MGHRA and CDR2 YSYEKL come from the germline V gene. V dropped 0 bases and J dropped 4; count of bases not matched to a gene: 3. The length of the CDR3 is 16 residues. The sample taken for sequencing was blood. This TCR was sampled from a man younger than 35 in good health. The chain employs TRBV4-1 and TRBJ1-6, with 7 bases matching TRBD1. The CDR3 sequence is CASSQEVGQYNSPLHF. In DNA form, the CDR3 reads TGCGCCAGCAGCCAAGAGGTGGGACAGTATAATTCACCCCTCCACTTT.